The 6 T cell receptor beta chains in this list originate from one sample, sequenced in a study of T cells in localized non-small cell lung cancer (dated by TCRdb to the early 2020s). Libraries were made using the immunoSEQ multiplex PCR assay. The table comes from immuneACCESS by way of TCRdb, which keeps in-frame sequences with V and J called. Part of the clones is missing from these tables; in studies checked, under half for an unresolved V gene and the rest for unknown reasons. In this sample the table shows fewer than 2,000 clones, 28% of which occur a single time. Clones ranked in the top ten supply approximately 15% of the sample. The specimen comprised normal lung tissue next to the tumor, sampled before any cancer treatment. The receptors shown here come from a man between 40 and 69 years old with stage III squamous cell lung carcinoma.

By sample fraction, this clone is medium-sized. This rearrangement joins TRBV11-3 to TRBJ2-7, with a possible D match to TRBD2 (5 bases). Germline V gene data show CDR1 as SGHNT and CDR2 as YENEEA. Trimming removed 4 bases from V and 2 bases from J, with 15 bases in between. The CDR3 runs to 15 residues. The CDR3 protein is CASSSPGGSTYEQYF. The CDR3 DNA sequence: TGTGCCAGCAGCTCTCCTGGCGGGTCGACCTACGAGCAGTACTTC.

CDR3 DNA sequence: TGTGCCAGTAGTATACGGATGGGGTTCGCGAACACCGGGGAGCTGTTTTTT. Residues: CASSIRMGFANTGELFF. This chain joins TRBV19 and TRBJ2-2; D is uncertain. CDR1 and CDR2 (germline): LNHDA, SQIVND (reference sequence). V was trimmed by 2 bases and J by 0 bases, leaving 13 bases between them. CDR3 size: 17 residues.

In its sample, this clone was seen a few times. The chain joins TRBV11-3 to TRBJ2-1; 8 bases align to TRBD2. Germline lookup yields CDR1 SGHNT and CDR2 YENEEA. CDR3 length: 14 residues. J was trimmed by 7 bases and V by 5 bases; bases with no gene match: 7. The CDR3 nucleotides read TGTGCCAGCAGCCCCGGGGGGGGTGAAAATGAGCAGTTCTTC. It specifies CASSPGGGENEQFF.

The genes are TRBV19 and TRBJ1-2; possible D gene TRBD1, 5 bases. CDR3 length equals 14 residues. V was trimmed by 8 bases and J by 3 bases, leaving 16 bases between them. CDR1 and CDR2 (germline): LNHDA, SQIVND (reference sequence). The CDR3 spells CASAPGTQDYGYTF. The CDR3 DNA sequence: TGTGCCAGTGCTCCCGGGACCCAGGACTATGGCTACACCTTC.

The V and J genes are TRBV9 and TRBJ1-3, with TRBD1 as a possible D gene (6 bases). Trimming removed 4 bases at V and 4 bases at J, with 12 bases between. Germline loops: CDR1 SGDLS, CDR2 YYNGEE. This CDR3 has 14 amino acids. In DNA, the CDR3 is TGTGCCAGCAGCTCCACAGGGTACGGAAACACCATATATTTT. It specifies CASSSTGYGNTIYF.

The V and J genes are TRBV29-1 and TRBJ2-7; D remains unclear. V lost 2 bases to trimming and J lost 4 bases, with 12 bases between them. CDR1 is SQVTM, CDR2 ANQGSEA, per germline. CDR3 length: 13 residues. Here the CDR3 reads CSVEYRNGYEQYF. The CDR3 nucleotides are TGCAGCGTTGAATATAGGAACGGATACGAGCAGTACTTC.